The 9 T cell receptor beta chains below all came from one sample that was sequenced in a study of shared clonotypes between healthy human individuals. Sequencing used immunoSEQ multiplex PCR; TCRdb keeps in-frame clones, though not all of them. Of nearly 750,000 clones listed, roughly 72% are singletons. The sequenced material came from memory CD4+ T cells sorted from blood. Subset noted: CD45RA-negative fraction. Receptors were obtained from a woman under 40 in good health.

The chain has TRBV19 and TRBJ2-1; 11 bases are a match to TRBD2. This CDR3 is 17 amino acids long. The J segment lost 2 bases and the V segment lost 3 bases, leaving 6 bases of the junction unmatched. The V gene's germline CDR1 is LNHDA and CDR2 SQIVND (reference sequence). The CDR3 nucleotides are TGTGCCAGTAGTATCACTAGCGGGAGCGAAACCTACAATGAGCAGTTCTTC. Protein product: CASSITSGSETYNEQFF.

CDR3 nucleotide sequence: TGTGCCAGCAGCTCCTTTAGGGGGTACCAAGAGACCCAGTACTTC. It codes for CASSSFRGYQETQYF. V and J are TRBV5-5 and TRBJ2-5; tentatively, D is TRBD1 (6 bases). The CDR3 is made up of 15 amino acids. V lost 3 bases and J lost 0, with 12 bases in between. Germline V CDR1 and CDR2: SGHKS, YYEKEE (reference sequence).

The chain employs TRBV2 and TRBJ2-1, with D perhaps assigned TRBD1 or TRBD2 (6 bases each). This CDR3 region has 16 residues. Germline V CDR1 and CDR2: SNHLY, FYNNEI. Trimming removed 1 base at V and 10 bases at J, with 20 bases between. In DNA form, the CDR3 reads TGTGCCAGCAGTGAAGGGCGAGGTAGGGGGGCCTGGGAGCAGTTCTTC. Translation gives CASSEGRGRGAWEQFF.

This clone was recorded a few times. The chain carries TRBV7-9 and TRBJ2-1; D ambiguous. Trimming removed 5 bases from V and 8 bases from J, with 13 bases in between. Germline values: CDR1 SEHNR, CDR2 FQNEAQ (reference sequence). This CDR3 is built from 13 residues. The CDR3 bases are TGTGCCAGCAGCGGACGGGTGTTGGATGAGCAGTTCTTC. The encoded protein is CASSGRVLDEQFF.

This clone was detected a few times. The gene calls are TRBV2 and TRBJ2-2; 12 bases agree with TRBD2. The CDR3 contains 15 residues. V was clipped by 5 bases and J by 7 bases; unmatched bases: 5. Per germline, CDR1 SNHLY and CDR2 FYNNEI. The chain's CDR3 is CASSRLAGAVGELFF. The CDR3 nucleotides are TGTGCCAGCAGTCGACTAGCGGGAGCGGTCGGGGAGCTGTTTTTT.

The CDR3, as DNA: TGTGCCAGCAGCTTGGAAGTTGGTTCGGATGAGCAGTTCTTC. Residues: CASSLEVGSDEQFF. The V call is TRBV5-4, the J call TRBJ2-1; D is undetermined. This CDR3 is built from 14 residues. Trimming took off 0 bases at V and 8 bases at J, with 12 bases between the two ends. Germline assignment: CDR1 SGHNT and CDR2 YYREEE (reference sequence). Using reference TRBV5-4 and TRBJ2-1 for the parts outside the CDR3, the full variable domain is ETGVTQSPTHLIKTRGQQVTLRCSSQSGHNTVSWYQQALGQGPQFIFQYYREEENGRGNFPPRFSGLQFPNYSSELNVNALELDDSALYLCASSLEVGSDEQFFGPGTRLTVL.

A single count supports this clone. The rearrangement links TRBV7-9 to TRBJ1-3; D is unclear. V dropped 7 bases and J dropped 0 bases, with 16 bases sitting between them. CDR1 and CDR2 from the germline V gene are SEHNR and FQNEAQ (reference sequence). The CDR3 is 16 residues long. As DNA, the CDR3 is TGTGCCAGCACCTTCTCAGGTTGGGGCTCTGGAAACACCATATATTTT. This codes for CASTFSGWGSGNTIYF.

This chain joins TRBV29-1 and TRBJ1-2, with D uncertain. Germline CDR1 and CDR2: SQVTM and ANQGSEA. The length of the CDR3 is 11 residues. Here the CDR3 DNA reads TGCATGGGGAGAACTAACTATGGCTACACCTTC. Protein sequence: CMGRTNYGYTF.

The rearrangement links TRBV30 to TRBJ2-5; a weak D match, TRBD2 (6 bases). The DNA end is more similar to TRBJ2-7, so the J call may be wrong. The CDR3 sequence is 13 residues long. CDR1 is GTSNPN, CDR2 SVGIG, per germline (reference sequence). The CDR3 DNA is TGTGCCTGGAGGCGCGGGATAGGCTACGAGCAGTACTTC. Translation: CAWRRGIGYEQYF.